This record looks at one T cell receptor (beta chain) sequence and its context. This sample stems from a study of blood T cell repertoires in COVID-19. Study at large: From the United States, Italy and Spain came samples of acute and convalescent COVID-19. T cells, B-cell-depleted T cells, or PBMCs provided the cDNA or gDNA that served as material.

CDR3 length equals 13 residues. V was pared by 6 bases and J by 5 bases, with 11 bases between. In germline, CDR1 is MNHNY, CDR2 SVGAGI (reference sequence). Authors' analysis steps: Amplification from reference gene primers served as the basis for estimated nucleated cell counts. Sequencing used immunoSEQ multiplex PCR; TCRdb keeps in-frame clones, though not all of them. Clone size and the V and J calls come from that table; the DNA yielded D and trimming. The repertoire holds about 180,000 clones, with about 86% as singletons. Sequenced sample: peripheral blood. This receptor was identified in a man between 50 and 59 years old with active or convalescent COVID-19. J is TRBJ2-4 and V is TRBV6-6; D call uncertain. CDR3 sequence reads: CASRLLGENIQYF. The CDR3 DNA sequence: TGTGCCAGCAGGTTACTCGGAGAAAACATTCAGTACTTC.